What follows are 21 T cell receptor beta chains derived from one specimen sequenced in a study of OX40 agonist ivuxolimab in advanced cancers. The data were produced by immunoSEQ multiplex PCR, yet TCRdb's version contains in-frame clones alone and is incomplete. The sample lists tens of thousands of clones, over 75% occurring once. The sample in question was CD4+ or CD8+ T cells sorted from blood, obtained in a trial of the OX40 agonist ivuxolimab. The origin of the receptors is an adult with an advanced solid tumor such as melanoma, head and neck, liver or kidney cancer.

This chain connects TRBV7-9 to TRBJ2-3; 8 nucleotides match TRBD2. Germline V gene lookup returns CDR1 SEHNR and CDR2 FQNEAQ (reference sequence). The CDR3 has 16 amino acids. Losses at the gene ends were 2 bases for V and 6 bases for J; bases not matched to a gene: 10. CDR3 region: CASSLWLAGLGDTQYF. The CDR3 DNA is TGTGCCAGCAGCTTATGGCTAGCGGGCCTAGGGGATACGCAGTATTTT.

The rearrangement joins TRBV5-1 to TRBJ2-3, with a possible D match to TRBD1 (6 bases). The CDR3 runs 15 residues. In germline, CDR1 is SGHRS, CDR2 YFSETQ. Trimming pared 5 bases from V and 0 bases from J, leaving 13 bases between. The CDR3 DNA reads TGCGCCAGCAGGCCCGGGACAACTAGCACAGATACGCAGTATTTT. Its protein is CASRPGTTSTDTQYF.

This rearrangement joins TRBV10-2 to TRBJ1-3; D is unresolved. In germline, CDR1 is WSHSY, CDR2 SAAADI. V dropped 1 base and J dropped 4 bases, with 2 bases sitting between them. The CDR3 has 12 amino acids. This CDR3 is CASSEWGNTIYF. The CDR3 bases are TGCGCCAGCAGTGAGTGGGGAAACACCATATATTTT.

The V and J genes are TRBV9 and TRBJ2-3; D uncertain. The CDR3 is 13 amino acids. Germline V CDR1 and CDR2: SGDLS, YYNGEE. V gave up 3 bases and J gave up 2 bases, with 7 bases separating them. CDR3 loop: CASSGSDTDTQYF. The CDR3 nucleotides are TGTGCCAGCAGCGGCTCCGACACAGATACGCAGTATTTT.

The chain recombines TRBV5-1 with TRBJ2-2; 12 bases map to TRBD2. J gave up 7 bases and V 2 bases, and 6 bases lay outside the gene matches. Germline loops: CDR1 SGHRS, CDR2 YFSETQ. This CDR3 spans 16 amino acids. CDR3 in DNA: TGCGCCAGCAGCTTAGGACTAGCGGGACGGCACGGGGAGCTGTTTTTT. Residues: CASSLGLAGRHGELFF.

This chain uses TRBV7-8 with TRBJ2-5; no clear D. There are 14 residues in the CDR3. V was clipped by 1 base and J by 4 bases, with 10 bases between them. Germline values: CDR1 SGHVS, CDR2 FQNEAQ. The CDR3 region has the DNA TGTGCCAGCAGCTTAGGGCTAAACCTAGAGACCCAGTACTTC. This encodes CASSLGLNLETQYF.

The rearrangement links TRBV10-1 to TRBJ2-1; D may be TRBD2 (6 bases). The CDR3 length is 15 residues. Trimming left V 3 bases short and J 8 bases short, with 17 bases between. Germline-derived CDR1 and CDR2 are WNHNN and SYGVQD (reference sequence). This chain's CDR3 is CASSDDRGSHDEQFF. The CDR3 DNA follows: TGCGCCAGCAGTGACGACCGGGGGAGTCACGATGAGCAGTTCTTC.

This clone was recorded once. The chain links TRBV2 to TRBJ2-7; a possible D gene is TRBD2 (6 bases). V was shortened by 2 bases and J by 12 bases, with 11 bases between the two germline ends. The CDR3 is 11 residues long. The V gene's germline CDR1 is SNHLY and CDR2 FYNNEI. CDR3 protein: CASSEWGEPYF. The CDR3 bases are TGTGCCAGCAGTGAATGGGGGGAACCGTACTTC.

The V and J genes are TRBV6-6 and TRBJ2-1; 8 nucleotides align to TRBD2. The length of the CDR3 is 15 residues. The V gene's germline CDR1 is MNHNY and CDR2 SVGAGI (reference sequence). With V trimmed by 5 bases and J by 8 bases, 11 bases remained unmatched. CDR3 sequence (DNA): TGTGCCAGCAGTCGACCGGGACTAGATTTCCATGAGCAGTTCTTC. This encodes CASSRPGLDFHEQFF.

The V gene is TRBV27, the J gene TRBJ2-5; 8 positions agree with TRBD1. The J call is doubtful: the DNA matches TRBJ2-7 better. CDR3 length equals 13 residues. Germline CDR1 and CDR2: MNHEY and SMNVEV (reference sequence). The CDR3 region has the DNA TGTGCCAGCAGTCGAGGACAGGGTTTCGAGCAGTACTTC. It yields the protein CASSRGQGFEQYF.

CDR3 amino acids: CASSQEPQGPYEQYF. Here the CDR3 DNA reads TGTGCCAGCAGCCAAGAGCCGCAGGGGCCCTACGAGCAGTACTTC. The chain recombines TRBV4-2 with TRBJ2-7; perhaps TRBD1 as D (6 bases). CDR1 and CDR2 (germline): LGHNA, YNFKEQ. Trimming removed 0 bases from V and 2 bases from J, with 11 bases in between. The CDR3 is 15 amino acids.

CDR3 sequence reads: CASSRIRSEQYF. The CDR3, as DNA: TGTGCCAGCAGTAGGATACGGAGCGAGCAGTACTTC. This rearrangement joins TRBV5-6 to TRBJ2-7; D call uncertain. Between the trimmed V and J ends, which lost 5 bases and 6 bases, there was a span of 12 bases. The CDR3 length is 12 residues. In germline, CDR1 is SGHDT, CDR2 YYEEEE.

J is TRBJ1-2 and V is TRBV5-4; D unresolved. The CDR3 consists of 13 residues. Germline CDR1 and CDR2: SGHNT and YYREEE (reference sequence). Deletions cut 0 bases from V and 7 bases from J, with 10 bases between. The CDR3: CASSLDTPGGYTF. The CDR3 DNA is TGTGCCAGCAGCTTGGACACGCCTGGTGGCTACACCTTC.

This chain uses TRBV7-2 with TRBJ2-1; no firm D call. This CDR3 contains 13 residues. Looked up from germline, CDR1 is SGHTA and CDR2 is FQGNSA. Trimming stripped 2 bases from V and 7 bases from J, with 9 bases between. For the CDR3, the DNA is TGTGCCAGCAGCTTACTAGGTTTTAATGAGCAGTTCTTC. The encoded protein is CASSLLGFNEQFF.

The rearrangement links TRBV7-3 to TRBJ2-2, with D tentatively TRBD2 (5 bases). This CDR3 region has 13 residues. Trimming left V 5 bases short and J 4 bases short, with 8 bases between. Germline V gene data show CDR1 as SGHTA and CDR2 as FQGTGA. In nucleotides, the CDR3 is TGTGCCAGCAGCCGAGGGAGCACCGGGGAGCTGTTTTTT. It translates to CASSRGSTGELFF.

The genes are TRBV28 and TRBJ2-5, with D perhaps assigned TRBD1 or TRBD2 (5 bases each). CDR3 length: 16 amino acids. Looked up from germline, CDR1 is MDHEN and CDR2 is SYDVKM. Trimming took 6 bases from V and 2 from J, leaving 19 bases between them. Written as DNA, the CDR3 is TGTGCCAGCAGACCCTCTCCGGGACGGAGACAAGAGACCCAGTACTTC. This translates into CASRPSPGRRQETQYF.

The rearrangement joins TRBV28 to TRBJ2-2, with D hard to call. Germline V gives CDR1 MDHEN, CDR2 SYDVKM. The CDR3 totals 14 residues. Trimming pared 2 bases from V and 4 bases from J, leaving 8 bases between. The CDR3 DNA reads TGTGCCAGCAGTTTAGCCGATGGCACCGGGGAGCTGTTTTTT. This sequence encodes CASSLADGTGELFF.

CDR3 sequence: CASSLIRGEQFF. The DNA of the CDR3 is TGTGCCAGCAGTTTAATCCGGGGTGAGCAGTTCTTC. The chain combines TRBV27 with TRBJ2-1; weak D call: TRBD2 (5 bases). Germline CDR1 MNHEY, CDR2 SMNVEV (reference sequence). Trimming left V 2 bases short and J 9 bases short, with 8 bases between. The CDR3 is made up of 12 amino acids.

J is TRBJ1-1 and V is TRBV27; tentatively, D is TRBD1 (6 bases). V lost 6 bases and J 5 bases, leaving 13 bases between the germline ends. This CDR3 is 13 amino acids long. CDR1 is MNHEY, CDR2 SMNVEV, per germline (reference sequence). The CDR3 nucleotides read TGTGCCAGCAGATACACAGGGTGGACTGAAGCTTTCTTT. Its protein product is CASRYTGWTEAFF.

This clone was seen a single time. The CDR3 nucleotides read TGTGCCAGCAGCGACAGGGCTAGCGGGAATGACAATGAGCAGTTCTTC. Translating it yields CASSDRASGNDNEQFF. The chain uses TRBV6-4 and TRBJ2-1; TRBD2 agrees at 9 bases. The CDR3 extends over 16 amino acids. From germline, CDR1 is MRHNA and CDR2 SNTAGT. V shed 6 bases and J 5 bases; nucleotides not matched to a gene: 11.

J is TRBJ2-1 and V is TRBV29-1; 11 bases line up with TRBD2. Trimming at V came to 1 base and at J to 6 bases, leaving 5 bases not matched to a gene. CDR1 and CDR2 from the germline V gene are SQVTM and ANQGSEA. The CDR3 has 15 residues. The chain's CDR3 is CSVEALAGVGNEQFF. The CDR3 DNA follows: TGCAGCGTTGAAGCACTAGCGGGAGTTGGCAATGAGCAGTTCTTC.